This entry describes one T cell receptor (beta chain). Memory CD4+ cells were the fraction left after CD45RA+ naive selection. This sample was included in a study of shared clonotypes between healthy human individuals. Study-level information: The plates for each donor numbered three CD4 naive, three CD4 memory, two CD8 naive and one CD8 memory.

Under the authors' procedure: ImmunoSEQ supplied junction-only sequences lacking quality scores, so filtering was different. Here immunoSEQ multiplex PCR was the method, and the copy in TCRdb shows in-frame clones only, minus some. V and J calls and clone size are copied from that table; D and trimming were computed from the DNA. This sample has 2 million to 2.5 million clones, with about 94% found just once. J gave up 3 bases and V 6 bases, and 3 bases lay outside the gene matches. The CDR3 is 13 residues long. Germline CDR1 and CDR2: MNHEY and SVGAGI. The origin of this receptor is a man younger than 35 in good health. Sequencing was done on a sample of naive CD4+ T cells sorted from blood. Specified subset: CD45RA+ positively selected. This sequence joins TRBV6-5 and TRBJ2-7, with 9 bases that match TRBD2. The chain's CDR3 is CASRRGGGYEQYF. CDR3 nucleotides: TGTGCCAGCAGGCGGGGGGGCGGCTACGAGCAGTACTTC.